The 14 T cell receptor beta chains listed next were all sequenced from one sample in a study of blood T cell repertoires in COVID-19. Generated by immunoSEQ multiplex PCR, the TCRdb table keeps only in-frame clones and is missing some. The sample lists about 150,000 clones, roughly 82% occurring once. Material: peripheral blood. These receptors were obtained from a woman between 45 and 60 years old with acute or convalescent COVID-19.

This chain connects TRBV29-1 to TRBJ2-3; TRBD2 aligns across 13 bases. CDR1 and CDR2 (germline): SQVTM, ANQGSEA. The CDR3 length is 16 residues. J lost 2 bases, V lost 2 bases, and 4 bases had no gene match. CDR3 DNA: TGCAGCGTTGAACCACTAGCGGGGGGGTACACAGATACGCAGTATTTT. Its translation is CSVEPLAGGYTDTQYF.

This chain links TRBV5-1 with TRBJ2-7; 11 bases line up with TRBD2. Germline lookup yields CDR1 SGHRS and CDR2 YFSETQ. Trimming removed 5 bases from V and 0 bases from J; junction bases left unmatched: 1. The CDR3 sequence is 14 residues long. The CDR3 region is CASSSGRASYEQYF. DNA of the CDR3: TGCGCCAGCAGTAGCGGGAGGGCCTCCTACGAGCAGTACTTC.

The chain employs TRBV19 and TRBJ2-1, with TRBD1 as a possible D gene (5 bases). Between the trimmed V and J ends, which lost 6 bases and 4 bases, there was a span of 13 bases. The CDR3 runs to 14 residues. The V gene's germline CDR1 is LNHDA and CDR2 SQIVND (reference sequence). The DNA of the CDR3 is TGTGCCAGTAGGGGGCTAGTCCCTTACAATGAGCAGTTCTTC. This translates into CASRGLVPYNEQFF.

This clone was detected only a few times. This CDR3 is CASSAGGNYGYTF. The CDR3, as DNA: TGTGCCAGCAGCGCGGGTGGGAACTATGGCTACACCTTC. The J gene is TRBJ1-2, the V gene TRBV2; D is unclear. The CDR3 runs to 13 residues. CDR1 and CDR2 (germline): SNHLY, FYNNEI. Trimming removed 6 bases from V and 2 bases from J, with 10 bases in between. Variable domain in full (rest from reference TRBV2 and TRBJ1-2): EPEVTQTPSHQVTQMGQEVILRCVPISNHLYFYWYRQILGQKVEFLVSFYNNEISEKSEIFDDQFSVERPDGSNFTLKIRSTKLEDSAMYFCASSAGGNYGYTFGSGTRLTVV.

The chain recombines TRBV9 with TRBJ2-5, with TRBD1 as a possible D gene (6 bases). V was cut by 0 bases and J by 4 bases, with 13 bases left in between. The CDR3 extends over 15 amino acids. The germline V gene has CDR1 SGDLS and CDR2 YYNGEE. The CDR3 DNA reads as TGTGCCAGCAGCGTAGCGTCCAGGGGTATAGAGACCCAGTACTTC. It codes for CASSVASRGIETQYF.

The chain carries TRBV2 and TRBJ2-1; 7 bases match TRBD1. J lost 5 bases, V lost 9 bases, and 16 bases had no gene match. Per germline, CDR1 SNHLY and CDR2 FYNNEI. CDR3 length: 16 residues. In nucleotides, the CDR3 is TGTGCCAGTACTGGAATCGACAGGGTAATGGACAATGAGCAGTTCTTC. This gives the protein CASTGIDRVMDNEQFF.

CDR3: CASSLGGQETQYF. CDR3 DNA sequence: TGTGCCAGCAGCTTGGGCGGGCAAGAGACCCAGTACTTC. The chain employs TRBV5-6 and TRBJ2-5; tentative D call: TRBD2 (5 bases). V was shortened by 0 bases and J by 2 bases, with 5 bases between the two germline ends. Germline CDR1 reads SGHDT; CDR2 reads YYEEEE. This CDR3 comprises 13 residues.

Only one count was recorded for this clone. This rearrangement joins TRBV4-1 to TRBJ1-5; tentative D call: TRBD1 (5 bases). CDR3 length: 15 residues. The V and J ends lost 1 base and 0 bases respectively, with 7 bases between them. CDR1 is MGHRA and CDR2 is YSYEKL in the germline V gene. The CDR3 coding sequence is TGCGCCAGCAGCCAAGGACAGATTAGCAATCAGCCCCAGCATTTT. Translation gives CASSQGQISNQPQHF.

The chain recombines TRBV9 with TRBJ1-6; TRBD1 is a possible D gene (5 bases). CDR3 length: 16 residues. V was cut by 0 bases and J by 4 bases, with 11 bases left in between. Germline V CDR1 and CDR2: SGDLS, YYNGEE. The CDR3 DNA reads as TGTGCCAGCAGCGTAGACACAGGACGGTATAATTCACCCCTCCACTTT. Encoded protein: CASSVDTGRYNSPLHF.

The V call is TRBV2, the J call TRBJ1-5; 9 nucleotides align to TRBD1. CDR3 length equals 15 residues. Germline loops: CDR1 SNHLY, CDR2 FYNNEI. The V segment lost 6 bases and the J segment 4 bases; nucleotides outside the gene matches: 7. The CDR3 region is CASSEQGAGNQPQHF. The CDR3, as DNA: TGTGCCAGCAGCGAACAGGGGGCAGGGAATCAGCCCCAGCATTTT.

J is TRBJ2-5 and V is TRBV18, with TRBD1 matching 7 bases. V lost 3 bases, J lost 5 bases, and 6 bases stayed unmatched. The CDR3 spans 14 residues. Germline lookup yields CDR1 KGHSH and CDR2 LQKENI. CDR3 nucleotides: TGTGCCAGCTCACCGGAAGGGGGCGGCGAGACCCAGTACTTC. Translated, it gives CASSPEGGGETQYF.

The chain employs TRBV11-1 and TRBJ1-1; a possible D gene is TRBD1 (6 bases). The CDR3 runs 14 residues. The V gene lost 5 bases and the J gene lost 4 bases, with 14 bases spanning the gap. The germline V gene encodes CDR1 SGHAT and CDR2 FQDESV (reference sequence). CDR3 sequence (DNA): TGTGCCAGCAGCGTTCAGGGGTTCGGCACTGAAGCTTTCTTT. Residues: CASSVQGFGTEAFF.

The chain has TRBV7-2 and TRBJ2-1; TRBD2 matches at 9 bases. The CDR3 is 14 amino acids. Looked up from germline, CDR1 is SGHTA and CDR2 is FQGNSA. Germline trimming cut 8 bases from V and 3 bases from J; bases unmatched to any gene: 5. The CDR3 is CASGGRGYYNEQFF. In nucleotides, the CDR3 is TGTGCCAGCGGCGGGAGGGGGTACTACAATGAGCAGTTCTTC.

The gene calls are TRBV7-3 and TRBJ2-2; D remains unclear. In germline, CDR1 is SGHTA, CDR2 FQGTGA. Trimming pared 10 bases from V and 1 base from J, leaving 10 bases between. CDR3 length equals 13 residues. CDR3 nucleotide sequence: TGTGCCACCTCTCCGGGGAACACCGGGGAGCTGTTTTTT. This sequence encodes CATSPGNTGELFF. The full variable domain, its missing parts supplied by reference TRBV7-3 and TRBJ2-2, is GAGVSQTPSNKVTEKGKYVELRCDPISGHTALYWYRQSLGQGPEFLIYFQGTGAADDSGLPNDRFFAVRPEGSVSTLKIQRTERGDSAVYLCATSPGNTGELFFGEGSRLTVL.